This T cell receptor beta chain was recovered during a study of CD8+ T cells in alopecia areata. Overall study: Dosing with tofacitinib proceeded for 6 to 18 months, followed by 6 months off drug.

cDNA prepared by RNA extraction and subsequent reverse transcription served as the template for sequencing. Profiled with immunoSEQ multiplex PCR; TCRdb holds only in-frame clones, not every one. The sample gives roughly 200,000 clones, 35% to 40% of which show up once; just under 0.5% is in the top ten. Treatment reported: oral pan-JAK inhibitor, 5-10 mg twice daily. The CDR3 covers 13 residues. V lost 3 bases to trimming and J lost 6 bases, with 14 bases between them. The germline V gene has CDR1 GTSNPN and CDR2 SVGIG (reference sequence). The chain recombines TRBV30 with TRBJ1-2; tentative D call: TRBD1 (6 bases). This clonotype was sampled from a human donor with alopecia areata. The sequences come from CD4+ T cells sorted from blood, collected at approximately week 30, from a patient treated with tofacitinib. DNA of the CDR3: TGTGCCTGGAGCGGACAGTTATTTAATGGCTACACCTTC. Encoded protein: CAWSGQLFNGYTF.